The 18 T cell receptor beta chains below were found in one sample sequenced in a study of blood T cell repertoires in COVID-19. Assay used: immunoSEQ multiplex PCR; TCRdb lists only in-frame clones, some missing. The sample yields under 300,000 clones, over 80% seen once. Source material: PBMCs or T cells enriched from blood (not recorded which). These receptors were collected from a woman in her late teens or twenties who had recovered from COVID-19.

The V gene is TRBV7-3, the J gene TRBJ1-1, with D possibly TRBD1 on 6 matching bases. Germline loops: CDR1 SGHTA, CDR2 FQGTGA. Between the trimmed V and J ends, which lost 0 bases and 3 bases, there was a span of 11 bases. This CDR3 is 15 amino acids long. The CDR3, as DNA: TGTGCCAGCAGCTTAACGGGGGCCCAGGACACTGAAGCTTTCTTT. Translating gives CASSLTGAQDTEAFF.

The V call is TRBV5-6, the J call TRBJ2-7; 8 bases line up with TRBD1. CDR3 length equals 12 residues. CDR1 is SGHDT and CDR2 is YYEEEE in the germline V gene. After removal of 7 bases from V and 5 bases from J, the junction contained 5 bases not matched to a gene. DNA for the CDR3: TGTGCCAGCGAGGACAGGGCCCACGAGCAGTACTTC. Its translation is CASEDRAHEQYF.

The chain carries TRBV5-1 and TRBJ1-6; no reliable D call. The V gene's germline CDR1 is SGHRS and CDR2 YFSETQ. The CDR3 sequence is 15 residues long. Between the trimmed V and J ends, which lost 4 bases and 9 bases, there was a span of 17 bases. The CDR3: CASSLDGEYFSPLHF. In nucleotides, the CDR3 is TGCGCCAGCAGCCTAGACGGGGAATACTTTTCACCCCTCCACTTT.

The rearrangement uses TRBV29-1 and TRBJ1-4, with 7 bases lining up with TRBD1. Looked up from germline, CDR1 is SQVTM and CDR2 is ANQGSEA. Unmatched junction bases numbered 4, after V lost 6 bases and J lost 0 bases. The CDR3 runs to 14 residues. DNA of the CDR3: TGCAGCGTGGGGGGACAGTCAACTAATGAAAAACTGTTTTTT. Translated, it gives CSVGGQSTNEKLFF.

This clone was recorded a few times. This chain connects TRBV7-9 to TRBJ1-2; a weak D match, TRBD1 (6 bases). V was trimmed by 4 bases and J by 6 bases, leaving 15 bases between them. The germline V gene has CDR1 SEHNR and CDR2 FQNEAQ (reference sequence). CDR3 length equals 14 residues. The CDR3 sequence: CASSSPGQMDGYTF. The CDR3 DNA follows: TGTGCCAGCAGCTCCCCAGGACAGATGGATGGCTACACCTTC.

The chain is built from TRBV29-1 and TRBJ2-1; 12 bases are shared with TRBD2. The CDR3 length is 12 residues. CDR1 SQVTM and CDR2 ANQGSEA come from the germline V gene. CDR3 residues: CRTSGSYNEQFF. In nucleotides, the CDR3 is TGCAGGACTAGCGGGAGCTACAATGAGCAGTTCTTC.

This chain connects TRBV3-1 (or the pseudogene TRBV3-2) to TRBJ1-3; no clear D. CDR1 LGHDT and CDR2 YNNKEL come from the germline V gene (reference sequence). The V end lost 5 bases, the J end lost 4 bases, and 9 bases lay between the germline ends. The CDR3 length is 13 residues. CDR3 DNA: TGTGCCAGCAGCGCTTCGGGGGGAAACACCATATATTTT. It codes for CASSASGGNTIYF.

V is TRBV11-3 and J is TRBJ1-5, with D possibly being TRBD1 (5 bases). This CDR3 has 13 residues. From germline, CDR1 is SGHNT and CDR2 YENEEA. V lost 5 bases and J lost 5, with 10 bases in between. The CDR3 spells CASSPGLHQPQHF. The CDR3, as DNA: TGTGCCAGCAGCCCGGGACTTCATCAGCCCCAGCATTTT.

The chain joins TRBV20-1 to TRBJ2-1; D is unclear. Trimming cost V 6 bases and J 8 bases, with 8 bases left between them. The CDR3 loop spans 10 amino acids. The V gene's germline CDR1 is DFQATT and CDR2 SNEGSKA (reference sequence). The CDR3 DNA sequence: TGCAGTGCCGTGAGAGATGAGCAGTTCTTC. Translating gives CSAVRDEQFF.

J is TRBJ2-1 and V is TRBV21-1; the table calls TRBD1, which could not be checked here. TRBV21-1 is marked as a pseudogene. The CDR3 runs to 16 residues. CDR3 bases: TGTGCCAGCAGCAAAGATAAGGGGGCGCCGGATAGTGAGCAGTTCTTC. This codes for CASSKDKGAPDSEQFF.

CDR3 nucleotides: TGTGCCAGCAGCCAACTTGACAGGGACGAGCAGTACTTC. Translated, it gives CASSQLDRDEQYF. V gene TRBV3-1 (or the pseudogene TRBV3-2) combines with J gene TRBJ2-7, with TRBD1 matching 7 bases. CDR1 LGHDT and CDR2 YNNKEL come from the germline V gene (reference sequence). J gave up 5 bases and V 2 bases, and 3 bases lay outside the gene matches. The CDR3 length is 13 residues.

This chain connects TRBV15 to TRBJ1-4, with unresolved D. The CDR3 runs 15 residues. V lost 0 bases and J 2 bases, leaving 7 bases between the germline ends. Germline V lookup: CDR1 LNHNV, CDR2 YYDKDF (reference sequence). DNA for the CDR3: TGTGCCACCAGCAGAGATACGGGGACTAATGAAAAACTGTTTTTT. This gives the protein CATSRDTGTNEKLFF.

The chain carries TRBV7-3 and TRBJ2-3; 9 bases are shared with TRBD1. The CDR3 contains 16 residues. V lost 5 bases to trimming and J lost 1 base; unmatched junction nucleotides: 7. The germline V gene encodes CDR1 SGHTA and CDR2 FQGTGA. CDR3 DNA sequence: TGTGCCAGCAGCCACCCAGACAGGGGGGGCACAGATACGCAGTATTTT. Translation gives CASSHPDRGGTDTQYF.

The rearrangement joins TRBV9 to TRBJ1-2, with TRBD1 matching over 7 bases. The CDR3 loop spans 14 amino acids. Germline V gene sequence: CDR1 SGDLS, CDR2 YYNGEE. The J segment lost 4 bases and the V segment lost 5 bases, leaving 8 bases of the junction unmatched. Written as DNA, the CDR3 is TGTGCCAGCAGTGCCCGGACAGGCGGCTATGGCTACACCTTC. Amino acids: CASSARTGGYGYTF.

The chain recombines TRBV10-3 with TRBJ1-6; tentative D call: TRBD1 (5 bases). Deletions cut 5 bases from V and 6 bases from J, with 11 bases between. CDR3 length: 14 amino acids. Germline CDR1 and CDR2: ENHRY and SYGVKD. CDR3 sequence reads: CAISQGTRNSPLHF. CDR3 DNA sequence: TGTGCCATCAGTCAGGGAACTCGTAATTCACCCCTCCACTTT.

This chain connects TRBV25-1 to TRBJ2-1, with 11 bases fitting TRBD1. This CDR3 has 16 residues. CDR1 is MGHDK and CDR2 is SYGVNS in the germline V gene. V shed 2 bases, J shed 6 bases, and the junction held 6 bases outside the gene matches. In DNA, the CDR3 is TGTGCCAGCAGTGAAAAAACCGGGACAGGGGGCAATGAGCAGTTCTTC. It translates to CASSEKTGTGGNEQFF.

This chain connects TRBV5-4 to TRBJ2-2; D is perhaps TRBD2 (6 bases). The CDR3 length is 15 residues. Germline lookup yields CDR1 SGHNT and CDR2 YYREEE (reference sequence). V was cut by 3 bases and J by 4 bases, with 13 bases left in between. This CDR3 is CASSWGDLFTGELFF. The DNA of the CDR3 is TGTGCCAGCAGCTGGGGGGACTTATTCACCGGGGAGCTGTTTTTT.

Only one count was recorded for this clone. This sequence joins TRBV18 and TRBJ1-1; D remains ambiguous. The CDR3 covers 13 residues. V lost 1 base and J 5 bases, leaving 8 bases between the germline ends. The germline V gene encodes CDR1 KGHSH and CDR2 LQKENI. CDR3 DNA: TGTGCCAGCTCACCACTGGCGGAGACTGAAGCTTTCTTT. Translation: CASSPLAETEAFF.